These T cell receptor beta chains were read from a single sample in a study of cytomegalovirus exposure and HLA in healthy donors. Assay used: immunoSEQ multiplex PCR; TCRdb lists only in-frame clones, some missing. Of tens of thousands of clones listed, less than 80% are singletons. Sequences were obtained from PBMCs. The receptors were sampled from a male donor in good health and CMV-seronegative. Each CDR3 is given with its conserved first and last residue. D genes are given only for firm matches.

v_gene	j_gene	d_gene	CDR3aa	CDR3nt
TRBV9	TRBJ1-6	TRBD1	CASSADRAPSPLHF	TGTGCCAGCAGCGCGGACAGGGCTCCCTCACCCCTCCACTTT
TRBV7-6	TRBJ2-7	NA	CASSLGTPYEQYF	TGTGCCAGCAGCTTAGGGACACCCTACGAGCAGTACTTC
TRBV6-5	TRBJ2-1	TRBD1	CASSYSKGGLGNEQFF	TGTGCCAGCAGTTACTCGAAAGGGGGCCTGGGCAATGAGCAGTTCTTC
TRBV11-3	TRBJ1-6	NA	CASSLDRELSSYNSPLHF	TGTGCCAGCAGCTTAGACCGGGAGTTGAGCTCCTATAATTCACCCCTCCACTTT
TRBV10-1	TRBJ1-1	NA	CASSPRQATNTEAFF	TGCGCCAGCAGCCCCCGACAGGCAACCAACACTGAAGCTTTCTTT
TRBV28	TRBJ2-5	TRBD2	CASSLGGLFVETQYF	TGTGCCAGCAGTTTGGGGGGGTTGTTTGTGGAGACCCAGTACTTC
TRBV6-1	TRBJ1-2	TRBD1	CASSDWGTGGVNYGYTF	TGTGCCAGCAGTGATTGGGGGACAGGGGGAGTCAACTATGGCTACACCTTC
TRBV28	TRBJ1-1	TRBD1	CASLGQLNTEAFF	TGTGCCAGCTTGGGACAGCTGAACACTGAAGCTTTCTTT
TRBV7-9	TRBJ1-3	NA	CASSGMLDRISGNTIYF	TGTGCCAGCAGCGGAATGCTGGACAGAATATCTGGAAACACCATATATTTT
TRBV7-9	TRBJ2-5	TRBD1	CASSTRDRGRETQYF	TGTGCCAGCAGCACAAGGGACAGGGGGAGAGAGACCCAGTACTTC
TRBV30	TRBJ2-5	TRBD1	CAWNPDRGLETQYF	TGTGCCTGGAATCCGGACAGGGGTTTGGAGACCCAGTACTTC